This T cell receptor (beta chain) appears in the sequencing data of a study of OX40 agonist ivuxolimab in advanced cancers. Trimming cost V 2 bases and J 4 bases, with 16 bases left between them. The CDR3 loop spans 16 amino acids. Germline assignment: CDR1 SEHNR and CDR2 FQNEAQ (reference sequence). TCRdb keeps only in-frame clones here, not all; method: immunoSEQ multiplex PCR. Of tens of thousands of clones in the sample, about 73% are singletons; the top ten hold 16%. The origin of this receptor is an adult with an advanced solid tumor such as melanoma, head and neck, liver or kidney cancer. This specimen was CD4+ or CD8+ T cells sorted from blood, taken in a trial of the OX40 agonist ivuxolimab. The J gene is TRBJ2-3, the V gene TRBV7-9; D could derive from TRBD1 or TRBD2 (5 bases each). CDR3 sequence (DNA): TGTGCCAGCAGCTTACGTGGGGGACGTTCAGCAGATACGCAGTATTTT. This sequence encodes CASSLRGGRSADTQYF.